The 16 T cell receptor beta chains listed next were all sequenced from one sample in a study of post-analysis software for immune sequencing data (dated by TCRdb to 2014 to 2015). General conclusions and limits of the study: Roughly 5 TRBV segments, including TRBV5-6, TRBV5-1 and TRBV20-1, were significantly more frequent in patients than controls.

Their cognate antigens are unknown. The library was prepared using PCR. TCRdb shows the sequencer as Illumina HiSeq 2500. To reduce PCR and sequencing biases, unique molecular identifiers were built into the TCR beta cDNA libraries. In-frame beta chains were kept once TCRdb had trimmed the public reads at Q25 with fastp and called clones with MiXCR. CDR3 protein sequences are deduplicated, and each keeps its most common genes and DNA. This sample is represented by over 700,000 distinct CDR3 sequences; about 32% of them were singletons. Around 0.56% of the sample goes to the ten largest clones. The sample comprised blood. The receptors stem from a girl aged 10 to 17 with multiple sclerosis.

The chain joins TRBV7-7 to TRBJ2-3; a possible D gene is TRBD2 (6 bases). CDR3 size: 15 residues. CDR1 and CDR2 from the germline V gene are SSHAT and FNYEAQ (reference sequence). V lost 5 bases to trimming and J lost 0 bases, with 12 bases between them. DNA of the CDR3: TGTGCCAGCAGCGCGGCTAGCGTCAGCACAGATACGCAGTATTTT. This codes for CASSAASVSTDTQYF.

V usage is TRBV28 and J usage is TRBJ2-1; D not certain. Trimming removed 3 bases from V and 0 bases from J, with 18 bases in between. In germline, CDR1 is MDHEN, CDR2 SYDVKM. This CDR3 contains 18 residues. Written as DNA, the CDR3 is TGTGCCAGCAGTTTCCCCGGTCGGGCCTCTTTCTCCTACAATGAGCAGTTCTTC. Translating gives CASSFPGRASFSYNEQFF.

The rearrangement joins TRBV20-1 to TRBJ1-2; TRBD1 might be the D (5 bases). CDR1 and CDR2 from the germline V gene are DFQATT and SNEGSKA (reference sequence). There are 12 residues in the CDR3. CDR3 loop: CRTTVLNYGYTF. The DNA of the CDR3 is TGCAGAACGACAGTCCTGAACTATGGCTACACCTTC.

This clonotype was seen a few times. This rearrangement joins TRBV20-1 to TRBJ2-7, with 7 positions matching TRBD2. V lost 0 bases, J lost 2 bases, and 1 base stayed unmatched. The germline V gene encodes CDR1 DFQATT and CDR2 SNEGSKA (reference sequence). The CDR3 spans 13 residues. As DNA, the CDR3 is TGCAGTGCTAGAGATCGGGGGGCCTACGAGCAGTACTTC. Translated: CSARDRGAYEQYF.

V usage is TRBV7-9 and J usage is TRBJ2-7, with 8 bases aligning to TRBD2. The CDR3 extends over 15 amino acids. Germline CDR1 reads SEHNR; CDR2 reads FQNEAQ (reference sequence). V trimming: 1 base; J trimming: 4 bases; junction bases outside the gene matches: 6. CDR3: CASSLGLAGLYEQYF. The DNA of the CDR3 is TGTGCCAGCAGCTTAGGGCTAGCGGGCCTTTACGAGCAGTACTTC.

V gene TRBV15 combines with J gene TRBJ1-4; the D is unclear. The V and J ends lost 0 bases and 5 bases respectively, with 10 bases between them. CDR1 and CDR2 from the germline V gene are LNHNV and YYDKDF (reference sequence). CDR3 size: 15 residues. As DNA, the CDR3 is TGTGCCACCAGCAGAGAGATCGCAGTAAATGAAAAACTGTTTTTT. Its protein product is CATSREIAVNEKLFF.

The rearrangement links TRBV20-1 to TRBJ1-2, with TRBD1 as a possible D gene (6 bases). CDR3 length equals 12 residues. Germline V lookup: CDR1 DFQATT, CDR2 SNEGSKA (reference sequence). Deletions cut 3 bases from V and 7 bases from J, with 12 bases between. DNA of the CDR3: TGCAGTGCTAGCACAGGGATCGGTGGCTACACCTTC. It encodes CSASTGIGGYTF.

This clonotype appeared many times. The V call is TRBV10-2, the J call TRBJ2-1; possible D gene TRBD2, 5 bases. CDR3 length: 13 residues. Per germline, CDR1 WSHSY and CDR2 SAAADI. V lost 5 bases to trimming and J lost 3 bases, with 8 bases between them. CDR3 DNA sequence: TGCGCCAGCAGTCTCGACTACTACAATGAGCAGTTCTTC. Its translation: CASSLDYYNEQFF.

This clonotype has a handful of counts. This chain links TRBV28 with TRBJ2-7, with 7 bases fitting TRBD2. Germline CDR1 and CDR2: MDHEN and SYDVKM. With V trimmed by 8 bases and J by 6 bases, 4 bases remained unmatched. CDR3 length equals 11 residues. CDR3 coding DNA: TGTGCCAGCGGGAGGGCTCTCGAGCAGTACTTC. Its protein is CASGRALEQYF.

This clonotype appeared once. The V and J genes are TRBV12-3 or TRBV12-4 and TRBJ1-2, with 7 nucleotides matching TRBD1. There are 13 residues in the CDR3. The V segment lost 3 bases and the J segment 5 bases; nucleotides outside the gene matches: 3. In DNA form, the CDR3 reads TGTGCCAGCAGTTTGCAGGGACAGTATGGCTACACCTTC. It specifies CASSLQGQYGYTF.

This clonotype was detected many times. The chain carries TRBV29-1 and TRBJ2-5; 12 bases are shared with TRBD2. With 8 bases clipped from V and 1 base from J, the junction kept 5 bases outside the gene matches. Germline V gene data show CDR1 as SQVTM and CDR2 as ANQGSEA. This CDR3 is 14 amino acids long. CDR3 sequence (DNA): TGCAGCATGGCGGGACTAGCGGGCCAAGAGACCCAGTACTTC. Its translation: CSMAGLAGQETQYF.

This clonotype was seen only a few times. CDR3 sequence (DNA): TGTGCCAGCAGAGAATGGGGGGTTCGCACAGATACGCAGTATTTT. Protein: CASREWGVRTDTQYF. The chain is built from TRBV11-2 and TRBJ2-3, with D perhaps TRBD2 (6 bases). Germline V CDR1 and CDR2: SGHAT, FQNNGV. V was cut by 6 bases and J by 1 base, with 14 bases left in between. This CDR3 comprises 15 residues.

This chain links TRBV5-1 with TRBJ1-2, with D uncertain. Trimming pared 0 bases from V and 2 bases from J, leaving 11 bases between. Per germline, CDR1 SGHRS and CDR2 YFSETQ. The CDR3 consists of 15 residues. The CDR3 is CASSLEFGRNYGYTF. CDR3 coding DNA: TGCGCCAGCAGCTTGGAGTTCGGCAGAAACTATGGCTACACCTTC.

This clonotype was counted only a few times. The chain carries TRBV4-3 and TRBJ2-7, with TRBD1 matching 10 bases. Looked up from germline, CDR1 is LGHNA and CDR2 is YSLEER. J was trimmed by 4 bases and V by 1 base; bases with no gene match: 10. This CDR3 contains 17 residues. The CDR3 DNA sequence: TGCGCCAGCAGCCAAGGTTTCTGGGACAGGGGTTCGTACGAGCAGTACTTC. Its protein product is CASSQGFWDRGSYEQYF.

The rearrangement links TRBV20-1 to TRBJ2-1; 12 bases match TRBD1. V dropped 2 bases and J dropped 4; count of bases not matched to a gene: 6. Germline V gives CDR1 DFQATT, CDR2 SNEGSKA (reference sequence). The CDR3 sequence is 16 residues long. CDR3 sequence: CSARLGTGGLYNEQFF. As DNA, the CDR3 is TGCAGTGCTAGACTCGGGACAGGGGGCCTATACAATGAGCAGTTCTTC.

This clonotype has more than one count but fewer than ten. The J gene is TRBJ2-7, the V gene TRBV20-1; no clear D gene. Trimming removed 5 bases at V and 2 bases at J, with 13 bases between. CDR1 is DFQATT and CDR2 is SNEGSKA in the germline V gene (reference sequence). The CDR3 contains 13 residues. The CDR3 region has the DNA TGCAGTGCTGGGCGCCCTAGACCCTACGAGCAGTACTTC. Amino acid sequence: CSAGRPRPYEQYF.